This T cell receptor (beta chain) was documented in a study of blood T cell repertoires in COVID-19. This clone was picked up a small number of times. V lost 0 bases and J lost 4, with 12 bases in between. The CDR3 totals 15 residues. From germline, CDR1 is MGHDK and CDR2 SYGVNS. Assay: immunoSEQ multiplex PCR; the TCRdb copy retains only in-frame clones and omits some. The sample lists roughly 170,000 clones, roughly 89% occurring once. Sequencing input: peripheral blood. The TCR originated in a woman aged 18-29 years who had recovered from COVID-19. The V call is TRBV25-1, the J call TRBJ1-2; D remains unclear. CDR3 region: CASSEYGQAIYGYTF. For the CDR3, the DNA is TGTGCCAGCAGTGAATACGGCCAGGCGATCTATGGCTACACCTTC.